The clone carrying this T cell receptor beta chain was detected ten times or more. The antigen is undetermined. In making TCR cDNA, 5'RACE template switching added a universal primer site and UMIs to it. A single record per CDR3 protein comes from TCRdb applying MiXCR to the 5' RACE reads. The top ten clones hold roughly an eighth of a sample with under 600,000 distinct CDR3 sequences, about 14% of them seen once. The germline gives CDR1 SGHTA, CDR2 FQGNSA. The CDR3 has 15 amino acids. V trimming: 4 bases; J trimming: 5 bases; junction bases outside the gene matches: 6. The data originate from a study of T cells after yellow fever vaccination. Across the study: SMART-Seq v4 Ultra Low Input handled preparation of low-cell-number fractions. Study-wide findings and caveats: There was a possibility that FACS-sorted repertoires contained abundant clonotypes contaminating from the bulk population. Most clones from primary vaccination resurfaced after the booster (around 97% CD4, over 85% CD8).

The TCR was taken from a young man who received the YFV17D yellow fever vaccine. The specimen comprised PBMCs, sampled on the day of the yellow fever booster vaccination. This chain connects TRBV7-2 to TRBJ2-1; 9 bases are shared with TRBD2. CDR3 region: CASSSSGELHNEQFF. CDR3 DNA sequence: TGTGCCAGCAGCTCTAGCGGGGAACTTCACAATGAGCAGTTCTTC.